The clone carrying this T cell receptor beta chain was seen a single time. This sample is drawn from a study of blood T cell repertoires in COVID-19. Method: immunoSEQ multiplex PCR; TCRdb's copy keeps in-frame clones and lacks some. The profile shows about 62,000 clones, under 85% of them singletons. V lost 2 bases and J 6 bases, leaving 16 bases between the germline ends. The CDR3 consists of 15 residues. The germline V gene has CDR1 SGHTA and CDR2 FQGTGA. This TCR was recovered from a woman in her forties or fifties with active or convalescent COVID-19. The sequencing sample was made of peripheral blood. The rearrangement uses TRBV7-3 and TRBJ1-2; D is undetermined. The CDR3 coding sequence is TGTGCCAGCAGCTTATTCCCGGGTTTAGTGGATGGCTACACCTTC. Encoded protein: CASSLFPGLVDGYTF.